Below, 20 T cell receptor beta chains from the same sample are listed, as sequenced in a study of blood T cell repertoires in COVID-19. TCRdb's copy holds only in-frame clones and misses some; the assay was immunoSEQ multiplex PCR. The sample has about 120,000 clones; more than 75% are singletons. The specimen sequenced was peripheral blood. Receptors originate from a woman in her fifties or sixties with acute or convalescent COVID-19.

V is TRBV9 and J is TRBJ1-1; D not certain. This CDR3 spans 14 amino acids. The germline CDR1 and CDR2 sequences are SGDLS and YYNGEE. The V gene lost 1 base and the J gene lost 0 bases, with 7 bases spanning the gap. The CDR3 reads CASSVKPMNTEAFF. CDR3 coding DNA: TGTGCCAGCAGCGTAAAGCCGATGAACACTGAAGCTTTCTTT.

CDR3 coding DNA: TGTGCCAGCAGCCGACCTAGTAAGGGGGCGAACACTGAAGCTTTCTTT. Protein product: CASSRPSKGANTEAFF. V is TRBV4-2 and J is TRBJ1-1, with 7 bases aligning to TRBD1. Germline V gene lookup returns CDR1 LGHNA and CDR2 YNFKEQ. The V segment lost 4 bases and the J segment 1 base; nucleotides outside the gene matches: 9. This CDR3 is 16 amino acids long.

The rearrangement joins TRBV19 to TRBJ1-5; TRBD1 matches at 9 bases. The CDR3 loop spans 15 amino acids. Trimming took 4 bases from V and 5 from J; bases not matched to a gene: 6. Germline values: CDR1 LNHDA, CDR2 SQIVND (reference sequence). The CDR3 nucleotides are TGTGCCAGTAGTAGCGGACAGGGGCTCTATCAGCCCCAGCATTTT. Residues: CASSSGQGLYQPQHF.

V usage is TRBV7-2 and J usage is TRBJ2-7, with a possible D match to TRBD2 (6 bases). Between the trimmed V and J ends, which lost 5 bases and 9 bases, there was a span of 17 bases. CDR1 SGHTA and CDR2 FQGNSA come from the germline V gene. CDR3 size: 13 residues. The CDR3 DNA follows: TGTGCCAGCAGCGAAGGACAAGGGAGGAGGCAGTACTTC. This gives the protein CASSEGQGRRQYF.

The chain is built from TRBV7-2 and TRBJ2-7; D perhaps matches TRBD2 (5 bases). Germline V lookup: CDR1 SGHTA, CDR2 FQGNSA. V was pared by 5 bases and J by 0 bases, with 17 bases between. The CDR3 loop spans 16 amino acids. CDR3 coding DNA: TGTGCCAGCAGCCCTTTATGGAGCGGTGCCTCCTACGAGCAGTACTTC. This gives the protein CASSPLWSGASYEQYF. The whole variable domain, filled in from reference TRBV7-2 and TRBJ2-7, reads GAGVSQSPSNKVTEKGKDVELRCDPISGHTALYWYRQSLGQGLEFLIYFQGNSAPDKSGLPSDRFSAERTGGSVSTLTIQRTQQEDSAVYLCASSPLWSGASYEQYFGPGTRLTVT.

This rearrangement joins TRBV15 to TRBJ2-7; D is perhaps TRBD1 (6 bases). Germline loops: CDR1 LNHNV, CDR2 YYDKDF (reference sequence). The V and J ends lost 5 bases and 6 bases respectively, with 14 bases between them. CDR3 length equals 13 residues. The CDR3 spells CATSLDRLAEQYF. The CDR3 DNA follows: TGTGCCACCAGCTTAGACAGGTTGGCCGAGCAGTACTTC.

CDR3 residues: CASSLERGSGNTIYF. DNA for the CDR3: TGTGCCAGCAGCTTGGAACGAGGCTCTGGAAACACCATATATTTT. This chain joins TRBV5-4 and TRBJ1-3; no reliable D call. The length of the CDR3 is 15 residues. Germline V lookup: CDR1 SGHNT, CDR2 YYREEE (reference sequence). V was shortened by 0 bases and J by 0 bases, with 7 bases between the two germline ends.

This clone was recorded a few times. V gene TRBV27 combines with J gene TRBJ2-1, with TRBD2 as a possible D gene (6 bases). CDR3 size: 14 residues. In germline, CDR1 is MNHEY, CDR2 SMNVEV (reference sequence). Trimming pared 3 bases from V and 5 bases from J, leaving 11 bases between. CDR3 protein: CASSFNSGNNEQFF. The CDR3 DNA is TGTGCCAGCAGTTTCAATAGCGGAAACAATGAGCAGTTCTTC.

This clone came up a few times. V usage is TRBV2 and J usage is TRBJ2-7; 9 bases are shared with TRBD1. Germline CDR1 is SNHLY and CDR2 is FYNNEI. This CDR3 region has 14 residues. V lost 6 bases and J lost 7; bases outside the gene matches: 10. CDR3 loop: CASRPSTGGGEQYF. The CDR3 nucleotides read TGTGCCAGCAGACCCTCAACAGGGGGCGGTGAGCAGTACTTC. Together with reference TRBV2 and TRBJ2-7, the CDR3 gives the full variable domain: EPEVTQTPSHQVTQMGQEVILRCVPISNHLYFYWYRQILGQKVEFLVSFYNNEISEKSEIFDDQFSVERPDGSNFTLKIRSTKLEDSAMYFCASRPSTGGGEQYFGPGTRLTVT.

In DNA form, the CDR3 reads TGTGCCAGCAGCCAAGTAGAGCAGGCTGAAAAACTGTTTTTT. It specifies CASSQVEQAEKLFF. The chain is built from TRBV4-2 and TRBJ1-4; D is unclear. Germline CDR1 and CDR2: LGHNA and YNFKEQ. With 1 base removed from V and 7 bases from J, the gap between germline ends came to 10 bases. The CDR3 contains 14 residues.

The chain carries TRBV20-1 and TRBJ1-2, with a possible D match to TRBD1 (5 bases). The CDR3 spans 14 residues. Per germline, CDR1 DFQATT and CDR2 SNEGSKA (reference sequence). Deletions cut 3 bases from V and 7 bases from J, with 18 bases between. CDR3 nucleotide sequence: TGCAGTGCTAGTTCGGGACTCCCATCGGGTGGCTACACCTTC. Translating it yields CSASSGLPSGGYTF.

This chain connects TRBV2 to TRBJ1-2; a possible D gene is TRBD1 (6 bases). The germline gives CDR1 SNHLY, CDR2 FYNNEI. This CDR3 has 12 residues. Trimming shortened V by 8 bases and J by 0 bases, and 7 bases separated the two germline ends. CDR3: CASGQTNYGYTF. The DNA for the CDR3 is TGTGCCAGCGGACAGACTAACTATGGCTACACCTTC.

This chain links TRBV18 with TRBJ1-4; tentatively, D is TRBD1 (6 bases). The CDR3 has 15 residues. Trimming cost V 3 bases and J 0 bases, with 8 bases left between them. Germline CDR1 is KGHSH and CDR2 is LQKENI. CDR3: CASSPGQTTNEKLFF. DNA of the CDR3: TGTGCCAGCTCACCCGGACAGACAACTAATGAAAAACTGTTTTTT.

This chain connects TRBV25-1 to TRBJ1-3; D perhaps matches TRBD1 (5 bases). Deletions cut 3 bases from V and 0 bases from J, with 9 bases between. This CDR3 comprises 15 residues. Germline V gene sequence: CDR1 MGHDK, CDR2 SYGVNS. In nucleotides, the CDR3 is TGTGCCAGCAGTGACCGCAGGGTCTCTGGAAACACCATATATTTT. Translated: CASSDRRVSGNTIYF.

The chain links TRBV5-1 to TRBJ1-2, with TRBD1 matching over 8 bases. After removal of 5 bases from V and 8 bases from J, the junction contained 8 bases not matched to a gene. The V gene's germline CDR1 is SGHRS and CDR2 YFSETQ. The CDR3 covers 13 residues. CDR3 amino acids: CASRLGQGDGYTF. CDR3 nucleotides: TGCGCCAGCAGACTTGGACAGGGTGACGGCTACACCTTC. Looking up the rest from reference TRBV5-1 and TRBJ1-2 gives the full variable domain: KAGVTQTPRYLIKTRGQQVTLSCSPISGHRSVSWYQQTPGQGLQFLFEYFSETQRNKGNFPGRFSGRQFSNSRSEMNVSTLELGDSALYLCASRLGQGDGYTFGSGTRLTVV.

This chain connects TRBV5-4 to TRBJ1-5, with 8 bases fitting TRBD1. Germline-derived CDR1 and CDR2 are SGHNT and YYREEE (reference sequence). V was pared by 5 bases and J by 6 bases, with 4 bases of the junction left unmatched. The CDR3 extends over 13 amino acids. This CDR3 reads CASSPDRAQPQHF. CDR3 sequence (DNA): TGTGCCAGCAGTCCGGACAGGGCTCAGCCCCAGCATTTT.

J is TRBJ1-3 and V is TRBV6-6; no firm D call. Germline values: CDR1 MNHNY, CDR2 SVGAGI (reference sequence). The CDR3 totals 12 residues. V was clipped by 8 bases and J by 7 bases, with 12 bases between them. Here the CDR3 reads CASQGPGNTIYF. In DNA, the CDR3 is TGTGCCAGCCAAGGCCCGGGGAACACCATATATTTT.

The V call is TRBV6-5, the J call TRBJ2-5; possibly TRBD2 for D (6 bases). Germline V gives CDR1 MNHEY, CDR2 SVGAGI. The germline V and J ends were trimmed by 10 bases and 3 bases, with 12 bases remaining between them. CDR3 length: 12 amino acids. The CDR3 protein is CATSWGEETQYF. The CDR3 DNA follows: TGTGCCACCTCCTGGGGGGAAGAGACCCAGTACTTC.

The J gene is TRBJ2-5, the V gene TRBV9, with 8 bases matching TRBD2. The CDR3 extends over 16 amino acids. Germline trimming cut 3 bases from V and 3 bases from J; bases unmatched to any gene: 10. CDR1 SGDLS and CDR2 YYNGEE come from the germline V gene. The CDR3 reads CASSARGRGGEETQYF. The CDR3 DNA reads as TGTGCCAGCAGCGCCCGGGGACGGGGGGGAGAAGAGACCCAGTACTTC.

V gene TRBV6-2 or TRBV6-3 combines with J gene TRBJ2-3; D is perhaps TRBD2 (6 bases). This CDR3 is built from 16 residues. Germline V gene sequence: CDR1 MNHEY, CDR2 SVGEGT. Trimming pared 1 base from V and 0 bases from J, leaving 11 bases between. DNA for the CDR3: TGTGCCAGCAGTTACTTCGGGCGGGGAAGCACAGATACGCAGTATTTT. It codes for CASSYFGRGSTDTQYF.